The entry below describes one T cell receptor (beta chain). V lost 5 bases and J 4 bases, leaving 18 bases between the germline ends. This CDR3 comprises 16 residues. The germline V gene has CDR1 SGHAT and CDR2 FQNNGV. Data came from immunoSEQ multiplex PCR; TCRdb stores just in-frame clones and leaves some out. Among 2 million to 3 million clones listed, 80% to 95% were seen once. The data derive from a study of shared clonotypes between healthy human individuals. The sample was naive CD4+ T cells from PBMCs. The subset: CD45RA+ positively selected. This sequence originates from a man aged 18 to 30 in good health. Some clones in this sample may be carry-over from other donors' samples. The rearrangement uses TRBV11-2 and TRBJ1-5; D gene unclear. The CDR3 DNA follows: TGTGCCAGCAGCCTGAACCCGGGCAATCGGAATCAGCCCCAGCATTTT. This gives the protein CASSLNPGNRNQPQHF.